Each of the 16 T cell receptor beta chains below was sequenced from the same sample in a study of T cells in Graves' hyperthyroidism and ophthalmopathy (dated by TCRdb to the late 2010s). Library preparation was by multiplex PCR. Sequencing instrument: Illumina HiSeq 2000. TCR beta CDR3 regions were amplified from RNA transcripts. For the first round of RT-PCR on the TCR CDR3, the HTBI primer set was used together with the Qiagen OneStep RT-PCR kit. TCRdb passed the public sequencing reads through fastp at Q25 and MiXCR, retaining productive beta sequences. Rows with a matching CDR3 protein are joined into one entry that keeps the most common DNA and genes. Present in this sample are under 350,000 distinct CDR3 sequences, around 15% of which were seen just once. Around 57% of the sample belongs to the ten largest clones. The source material was blood. These receptors all come from a woman aged 55-70 years with Graves' ophthalmopathy.

Details on this clonotype: A much larger clone is a single base away; this may be a read error. This sequence joins TRBV7-2 and TRBJ1-5, with D perhaps matching TRBD1 (5 bases). The V end lost 1 base, the J end lost 9 bases, and 13 bases lay between the germline ends. The CDR3 totals 14 residues. Germline CDR1 is SGHTA and CDR2 is FQGNSA. CDR3 sequence reads: CASSLVLGLRPQHF. CDR3 bases: TGTGCCAGCAGCTTAGTTCTGGGACTTCGGCCCCAGCATTTT.

Ten or more counts support this clonotype. The V and J genes are TRBV7-9 and TRBJ2-3; D is ambiguous. The CDR3 spans 17 residues. Trimming removed 4 bases at V and 2 bases at J, with 19 bases between. Per the germline V gene, CDR1 is SEHNR and CDR2 is FQNEAQ (reference sequence). CDR3 sequence: CASSSLGPVVPTDTQYF. CDR3 DNA sequence: TGTGCCAGCAGCTCCCTGGGTCCGGTGGTGCCCACAGATACGCAGTATTTT.

This clonotype was found many times. The gene calls are TRBV13 and TRBJ1-6; D is uncertain. Germline loops: CDR1 PRHDT, CDR2 FYEKMQ (reference sequence). Trimming pared 0 bases from V and 10 bases from J, leaving 16 bases between. The CDR3 is 16 residues long. CDR3 nucleotide sequence: TGTGCCAGCAGCTTAGGGGTGCTGGGGTCCAACTCACCCCTCCACTTT. This codes for CASSLGVLGSNSPLHF.

This clonotype was observed at least ten times. The CDR3 is CASSLSVGQPQHF. The CDR3 DNA follows: TGTGCCAGCAGCTTATCGGTGGGGCAGCCCCAGCATTTT. The gene calls are TRBV7-8 and TRBJ1-5; the D is unclear. Trimming pared 2 bases from V and 7 bases from J, leaving 9 bases between. The germline gives CDR1 SGHVS, CDR2 FQNEAQ. The CDR3 totals 13 residues.

This clonotype showed up many times. The chain uses TRBV3-1 and TRBJ1-5, with 9 bases that match TRBD1. Germline V lookup: CDR1 LGHDT, CDR2 YNNKEL (reference sequence). The CDR3 has 16 residues. The V and J ends lost 1 base and 6 bases, in that order; junction bases with no gene match: 7. The CDR3 sequence is CASSQGPDRGAQPQHF. The CDR3 DNA follows: TGTGCCAGCAGCCAAGGACCGGACAGGGGAGCTCAGCCCCAGCATTTT. The complete variable domain, with remaining parts taken from reference TRBV3-1 and TRBJ1-5, reads DTAVSQTPKYLVTQMGNDKSIKCEQNLGHDTMYWYKQDSKKFLKIMFSYNNKELIINETVPNRFSPKSPDKAHLNLHINSLELGDSAVYFCASSQGPDRGAQPQHFGDGTRLSIL.

In this sample, this clonotype turned up many times. The gene calls are TRBV7-6 and TRBJ2-1, with 10 bases fitting TRBD2. J was trimmed by 2 bases and V by 3 bases; bases with no gene match: 19. Germline V gene data show CDR1 as SGHVS and CDR2 as FNYEAQ. The CDR3 consists of 21 residues. CDR3 sequence reads: CASSFGAGQGRGTSAYNEQFF. CDR3 bases: TGTGCCAGCAGCTTTGGCGCCGGGCAGGGGAGGGGGACTAGCGCCTACAATGAGCAGTTCTTC.

A few counts support this clonotype. This chain uses TRBV9 with TRBJ1-1; no reliable D call. Germline V CDR1 and CDR2: SGDLS, YYNGEE. The ends were cut back, 3 bases at V and 1 base at J, with 10 bases in the middle. The CDR3 is 14 residues long. CDR3 DNA: TGTGCCAGCAGCGCGGACGGGGAGAACACTGAAGCTTTCTTT. Protein sequence: CASSADGENTEAFF.

The table lists this clonotype with many counts. The CDR3 loop is CASRVTLRVYGYTF. CDR3 nucleotides: TGTGCCAGCAGAGTGACCCTTAGGGTGTATGGCTACACCTTC. The genes are TRBV6-1 and TRBJ1-2; no clear D. Trimming shortened V by 6 bases and J by 5 bases, and 16 bases separated the two germline ends. CDR3 length equals 14 residues. Germline-derived CDR1 and CDR2 are MNHNS and SASEGT.

The chain joins TRBV6-5 to TRBJ2-5; possibly TRBD2 for D (5 bases). From germline, CDR1 is MNHEY and CDR2 SVGAGI. The CDR3 is made up of 15 amino acids. Trimming removed 1 base at V and 5 bases at J, with 14 bases between. For the CDR3, the DNA is TGTGCCAGCAGTTACTATGGACTTAAGGGCGAGACCCAGTACTTC. It translates to CASSYYGLKGETQYF.

The chain is built from TRBV5-6 and TRBJ2-2; the D is unclear. This CDR3 has 13 residues. Trimming removed 5 bases from V and 1 base from J, with 6 bases in between. Germline lookup yields CDR1 SGHDT and CDR2 YYEEEE. In DNA, the CDR3 is TGTGCCAGCAGAGAAGAGAACACCGGGGAGCTGTTTTTT. It specifies CASREENTGELFF.

This clonotype was seen many times. The rearrangement joins TRBV30 to TRBJ1-1; D is ambiguous. V was trimmed by 3 bases and J by 0 bases, leaving 5 bases between them. The germline CDR1 and CDR2 sequences are GTSNPN and SVGIG (reference sequence). The CDR3 consists of 12 residues. CDR3 residues: CAWRGMNTEAFF. DNA for the CDR3: TGTGCCTGGAGGGGGATGAACACTGAAGCTTTCTTT.

This rearrangement joins TRBV5-4 to TRBJ2-1; D is perhaps TRBD2 (5 bases). Germline CDR1 is SGHNT and CDR2 is YYREEE (reference sequence). Trimming cost V 5 bases and J 4 bases, with 10 bases left between them. This CDR3 is 13 amino acids long. CDR3 residues: CASSWTEYNEQFF. Here the CDR3 DNA reads TGTGCCAGCAGTTGGACTGAATACAATGAGCAGTTCTTC.

This clonotype was detected ten times or more. The rearrangement joins TRBV28 to TRBJ2-7, with 7 nucleotides matching TRBD1. Germline trimming cut 4 bases from V and 3 bases from J; bases unmatched to any gene: 18. CDR1 and CDR2 from the germline V gene are MDHEN and SYDVKM. The CDR3 has 18 amino acids. The CDR3 nucleotides are TGTGCCAGCAGTTCGTCCCGGGACAGCCAACGGCCTATCTACGAGCAGTACTTC. Protein sequence: CASSSSRDSQRPIYEQYF.

This clonotype was detected many times. The CDR3: CASRRGRANTEAFF. The CDR3 DNA sequence: TGTGCCAGCAGACGAGGACGGGCCAACACTGAAGCTTTCTTT. V gene TRBV7-2 combines with J gene TRBJ1-1; D is uncertain. From germline, CDR1 is SGHTA and CDR2 FQGNSA. The CDR3 consists of 14 residues. V was pared by 6 bases and J by 2 bases, with 13 bases between.

This clonotype was found a few times. Given the absence of the conserved phenylalanine or tryptophan at the CDR3 end, a read error is likely. The chain links TRBV3-1 to TRBJ1-1; D perhaps matches TRBD1 (6 bases). Germline values: CDR1 LGHDT, CDR2 YNNKEL (reference sequence). The CDR3 contains 14 residues. The CDR3 sequence: CASSQQGSNTEAFL. Here the CDR3 DNA reads TGTGCCAGTAGCCAACAGGGCTCGAACACTGAAGCTTTCCTT.

The V call is TRBV5-1, the J call TRBJ1-4, with D tentatively TRBD1 (5 bases). Germline V gives CDR1 SGHRS, CDR2 YFSETQ. V shed 2 bases and J shed 7 bases, with 12 bases lying between them. The CDR3 extends over 14 amino acids. The DNA for the CDR3 is TGCGCCAGCAGCTTAGGGGACCCGGGTGAAAAACTGTTTTTT. It codes for CASSLGDPGEKLFF.